This TCR beta chain was sequenced in a study of cytomegalovirus exposure and HLA in healthy donors (dated by TCRdb to the late 2010s). Study-level background: The roughly 670 repertoires of the first cohort and the roughly 110 validation repertoires were produced on the same platform, according to a later analysis. The study aimed to test whether signatures of past pathogen exposure could be identified by cataloging public T cell receptors. In addition to the first cohort of roughly 700 subjects, a separate validation cohort of about 120 different subjects was used. To predict cytomegalovirus infection status, the study combined high-throughput TCR immunosequencing, statistical association of individual TCRs with disease status, and machine learning.

Based on the germline V gene, the CDR1 and CDR2 sequences are MNHEY and SVGAGI. The CDR3 measures 13 amino acids from cysteine to phenylalanine. Of all the DNA, just the CDR3 is kept, 39 bases in frame from base 1. V and J lose 5 bases and 2 bases, and a span of 9 bases separates them. What the study reported, not specific to this receptor: The validation cohort had no HLA typing available for a later analysis, so co-occurrence within that cohort was assessed over all 120 or so repertoires. While some public TCRs were present in many individuals, most TCR sequences turned up only very rarely across donors. Subsequent analysis determined that TCRs grouped into clusters in the first cohort also showed a tendency toward co-occurrence across the approximately 120 validation repertoires, and 90% to 95% of cluster scores exceeded 0. The study gave a list of 150 to 200 TCR beta chains associated with cytomegalovirus. In both the original and validation cohorts, the classifier was reported to diagnose cytomegalovirus status with high specificity and sensitivity. In vitro tests confirmed that a few of the cytomegalovirus-associated TCR beta chains recognize cytomegalovirus antigens. The authors suggested that the approach could potentially be extended to other disease states and immunological phenotypes.

Separate from the roughly 650-subject first cohort, the validation cohort of 90 to 150 subjects was the group to which the donors belonged. The library was obtained by the immunoSEQ multiplex PCR assay. In the source study's methods: A statistical classification framework was built to diagnose cytomegalovirus status from the catalog of TCR beta chain sequences. The table comes from immuneACCESS by way of TCRdb, which keeps in-frame sequences with V and J called. Part of the clones is missing from these tables; in studies checked, under half for an unresolved V gene and the rest for unknown reasons. D and trimming come from the DNA, and the V and J calls and clone size come from that table. The sample contains tens of thousands of clones, roughly 94% of them found a single time. The top ten hold roughly 4.4% of the sample. This clone was picked up a small number of times. Its target antigen remains unknown. No base qualities exist here, and no much larger clone lies one base off it.

Specimen: PBMCs. The chain is assembled from TRBV6-5 and TRBJ1-1; the D gene lacks a confident call. This TCR derives from a man between 18 and 35 years old in good health and CMV-seropositive. The encoded CDR3 is CASSRLRNTEAFF. The nucleotide sequence reads as follows: TGTGCCAGCAGTCGTTTGAGAAACACTGAAGCTTTCTTT.